This is a list of T cell receptor beta chains from one sample in a study of cytomegalovirus exposure and HLA in healthy donors. Only in-frame clones appear in the TCRdb table, and some are missing; sequencing was by immunoSEQ multiplex PCR. The top ten hold roughly 0.75% of the sample, which has about 360,000 clones, 80% to 90% seen once. Sequenced: PBMCs. These receptors all stem from a woman under 30 in good health and CMV-seronegative. The CDR3 runs from the conserved cysteine through the conserved F or W. The order of the fields is clone size, V gene, D gene, J gene, CDR3 protein, CDR3 DNA. D genes are given only for firm matches. The listing skips clone size in some rows; elsewhere it reads once, few, many or a size class.

size: .
V: TRBV6-4
D: TRBD1
J: TRBJ2-6
CDR3: CASSASGTGALQAGANVLTF
DNA: TGTGCCAGCAGTGCTTCCGGGACAGGGGCCCTCCAAGCTGGGGCCAACGTCCTGACTTTC

size: .
V: TRBV10-2
D: .
J: TRBJ1-2
CDR3: CASSGAGSSRGYTF
DNA: TGCGCCAGCAGTGGGGCAGGGTCTAGTCGGGGCTACACCTTC

size: .
V: TRBV7-8
D: .
J: TRBJ2-3
CDR3: CASSPKRSTDTQYF
DNA: TGTGCCAGCAGCCCAAAGAGGAGCACAGATACGCAGTATTTT

size: once
V: TRBV5-1
D: TRBD1
J: TRBJ1-1
CDR3: CASSLRQGVSEAFF
DNA: TGCGCCAGCAGCCTCCGACAGGGCGTCTCTGAAGCTTTCTTT

size: once
V: TRBV6-5
D: TRBD1
J: TRBJ2-3
CDR3: CATMTGANTDTQYF
DNA: TGTGCCACGATGACAGGGGCTAACACAGATACGCAGTATTTT

size: few
V: TRBV29-1
D: TRBD1
J: TRBJ2-2
CDR3: CSVRTGYGTGELFF
DNA: TGCAGCGTTAGGACAGGTTATGGCACCGGGGAGCTGTTTTTT

size: .
V: TRBV6-1
D: .
J: TRBJ2-3
CDR3: CASMGGQDTQYF
DNA: TGTGCCAGCATGGGGGGGCAAGATACGCAGTATTTT

size: .
V: TRBV14
D: .
J: TRBJ1-4
CDR3: CASSQVGRGIGEKLFF
DNA: TGTGCCAGCAGCCAAGTAGGAAGGGGAATAGGTGAAAAACTGTTTTTT

size: .
V: TRBV5-1
D: TRBD1
J: TRBJ1-1
CDR3: CASSTGTGPNTEAFF
DNA: TGCGCCAGCAGCACCGGGACAGGGCCTAACACTGAAGCTTTCTTT

size: .
V: TRBV21-1
D: .
J: TRBJ2-3
CDR3: CASSKALGSGGAGADTQYF
DNA: TGTGCCAGCAGCAAAGCGCTTGGGAGCGGGGGGGCCGGGGCAGATACGCAGTATTTT

size: .
V: TRBV27
D: .
J: TRBJ2-2
CDR3: CASSWAGGELFF
DNA: TGTGCCAGCAGTTGGGCCGGCGGGGAGCTGTTTTTT

size: .
V: TRBV28
D: TRBD1
J: TRBJ1-5
CDR3: CASKRGQGANQPQHF
DNA: TGTGCCAGCAAAAGGGGCCAGGGGGCCAATCAGCCCCAGCATTTT

size: .
V: TRBV6-4
D: .
J: TRBJ1-5
CDR3: CASDKRGNQPQHF
DNA: TGTGCCAGCGACAAGAGAGGCAATCAGCCCCAGCATTTT

size: .
V: TRBV5-4
D: TRBD2
J: TRBJ2-5
CDR3: CASSLASGGETQYF
DNA: TGTGCCAGCAGCTTGGCCAGCGGGGGGGAGACCCAGTACTTC

size: .
V: TRBV7-2
D: TRBD1
J: TRBJ1-1
CDR3: CASSPGQGTQAFF
DNA: TGTGCCAGCAGCCCGGGACAGGGGACCCAAGCTTTCTTT

size: .
V: TRBV19
D: .
J: TRBJ2-7
CDR3: CASSPGVWYEQYF
DNA: TGTGCCAGTAGTCCGGGGGTCTGGTACGAGCAGTACTTC

size: .
V: TRBV5-8
D: TRBD2
J: TRBJ2-3
CDR3: CASSLDGLAGGLDTQYF
DNA: TGTGCCAGCAGCTTGGATGGACTAGCGGGGGGGCTGGATACGCAGTATTTT

size: .
V: TRBV20-1
D: .
J: TRBJ1-1
CDR3: CSVAGNTEAFF
DNA: TGCAGTGTAGCTGGGAACACTGAAGCTTTCTTT

size: .
V: TRBV27
D: TRBD2
J: TRBJ2-1
CDR3: CASSWGGSFEQFF
DNA: TGTGCCAGCAGTTGGGGCGGGAGCTTTGAGCAGTTCTTC

size: once
V: TRBV30
D: TRBD1
J: TRBJ2-7
CDR3: CAWDGRNPQGRDEQYF
DNA: TGTGCCTGGGACGGTAGGAACCCACAGGGGAGAGACGAGCAGTACTTC

size: .
V: TRBV4-1
D: .
J: TRBJ2-7
CDR3: CASSQVRGASYEQYF
DNA: TGCGCCAGCAGCCAAGTACGGGGGGCCTCCTACGAGCAGTACTTC

size: .
V: TRBV5-4
D: TRBD2
J: TRBJ2-7
CDR3: CASTRTGGGDEQYF
DNA: TGTGCCAGTACTAGAACGGGAGGGGGGGACGAGCAGTACTTC